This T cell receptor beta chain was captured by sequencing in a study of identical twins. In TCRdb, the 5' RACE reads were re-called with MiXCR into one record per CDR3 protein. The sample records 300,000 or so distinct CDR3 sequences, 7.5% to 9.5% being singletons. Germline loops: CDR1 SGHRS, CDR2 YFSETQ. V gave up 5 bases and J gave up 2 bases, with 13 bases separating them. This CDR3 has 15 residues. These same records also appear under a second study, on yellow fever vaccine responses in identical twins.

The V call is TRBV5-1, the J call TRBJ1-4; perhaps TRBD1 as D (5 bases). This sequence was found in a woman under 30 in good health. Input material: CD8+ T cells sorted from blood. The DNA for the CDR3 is TGCGCCAGCAGAGATCCAGGGTTTACTAATGAAAAACTGTTTTTT. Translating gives CASRDPGFTNEKLFF. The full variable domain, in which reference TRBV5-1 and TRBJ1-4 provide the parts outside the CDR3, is KAGVTQTPRYLIKTRGQQVTLSCSPISGHRSVSWYQQTPGQGLQFLFEYFSETQRNKGNFPGRFSGRQFSNSRSEMNVSTLELGDSALYLCASRDPGFTNEKLFFGSGTQLSVL.